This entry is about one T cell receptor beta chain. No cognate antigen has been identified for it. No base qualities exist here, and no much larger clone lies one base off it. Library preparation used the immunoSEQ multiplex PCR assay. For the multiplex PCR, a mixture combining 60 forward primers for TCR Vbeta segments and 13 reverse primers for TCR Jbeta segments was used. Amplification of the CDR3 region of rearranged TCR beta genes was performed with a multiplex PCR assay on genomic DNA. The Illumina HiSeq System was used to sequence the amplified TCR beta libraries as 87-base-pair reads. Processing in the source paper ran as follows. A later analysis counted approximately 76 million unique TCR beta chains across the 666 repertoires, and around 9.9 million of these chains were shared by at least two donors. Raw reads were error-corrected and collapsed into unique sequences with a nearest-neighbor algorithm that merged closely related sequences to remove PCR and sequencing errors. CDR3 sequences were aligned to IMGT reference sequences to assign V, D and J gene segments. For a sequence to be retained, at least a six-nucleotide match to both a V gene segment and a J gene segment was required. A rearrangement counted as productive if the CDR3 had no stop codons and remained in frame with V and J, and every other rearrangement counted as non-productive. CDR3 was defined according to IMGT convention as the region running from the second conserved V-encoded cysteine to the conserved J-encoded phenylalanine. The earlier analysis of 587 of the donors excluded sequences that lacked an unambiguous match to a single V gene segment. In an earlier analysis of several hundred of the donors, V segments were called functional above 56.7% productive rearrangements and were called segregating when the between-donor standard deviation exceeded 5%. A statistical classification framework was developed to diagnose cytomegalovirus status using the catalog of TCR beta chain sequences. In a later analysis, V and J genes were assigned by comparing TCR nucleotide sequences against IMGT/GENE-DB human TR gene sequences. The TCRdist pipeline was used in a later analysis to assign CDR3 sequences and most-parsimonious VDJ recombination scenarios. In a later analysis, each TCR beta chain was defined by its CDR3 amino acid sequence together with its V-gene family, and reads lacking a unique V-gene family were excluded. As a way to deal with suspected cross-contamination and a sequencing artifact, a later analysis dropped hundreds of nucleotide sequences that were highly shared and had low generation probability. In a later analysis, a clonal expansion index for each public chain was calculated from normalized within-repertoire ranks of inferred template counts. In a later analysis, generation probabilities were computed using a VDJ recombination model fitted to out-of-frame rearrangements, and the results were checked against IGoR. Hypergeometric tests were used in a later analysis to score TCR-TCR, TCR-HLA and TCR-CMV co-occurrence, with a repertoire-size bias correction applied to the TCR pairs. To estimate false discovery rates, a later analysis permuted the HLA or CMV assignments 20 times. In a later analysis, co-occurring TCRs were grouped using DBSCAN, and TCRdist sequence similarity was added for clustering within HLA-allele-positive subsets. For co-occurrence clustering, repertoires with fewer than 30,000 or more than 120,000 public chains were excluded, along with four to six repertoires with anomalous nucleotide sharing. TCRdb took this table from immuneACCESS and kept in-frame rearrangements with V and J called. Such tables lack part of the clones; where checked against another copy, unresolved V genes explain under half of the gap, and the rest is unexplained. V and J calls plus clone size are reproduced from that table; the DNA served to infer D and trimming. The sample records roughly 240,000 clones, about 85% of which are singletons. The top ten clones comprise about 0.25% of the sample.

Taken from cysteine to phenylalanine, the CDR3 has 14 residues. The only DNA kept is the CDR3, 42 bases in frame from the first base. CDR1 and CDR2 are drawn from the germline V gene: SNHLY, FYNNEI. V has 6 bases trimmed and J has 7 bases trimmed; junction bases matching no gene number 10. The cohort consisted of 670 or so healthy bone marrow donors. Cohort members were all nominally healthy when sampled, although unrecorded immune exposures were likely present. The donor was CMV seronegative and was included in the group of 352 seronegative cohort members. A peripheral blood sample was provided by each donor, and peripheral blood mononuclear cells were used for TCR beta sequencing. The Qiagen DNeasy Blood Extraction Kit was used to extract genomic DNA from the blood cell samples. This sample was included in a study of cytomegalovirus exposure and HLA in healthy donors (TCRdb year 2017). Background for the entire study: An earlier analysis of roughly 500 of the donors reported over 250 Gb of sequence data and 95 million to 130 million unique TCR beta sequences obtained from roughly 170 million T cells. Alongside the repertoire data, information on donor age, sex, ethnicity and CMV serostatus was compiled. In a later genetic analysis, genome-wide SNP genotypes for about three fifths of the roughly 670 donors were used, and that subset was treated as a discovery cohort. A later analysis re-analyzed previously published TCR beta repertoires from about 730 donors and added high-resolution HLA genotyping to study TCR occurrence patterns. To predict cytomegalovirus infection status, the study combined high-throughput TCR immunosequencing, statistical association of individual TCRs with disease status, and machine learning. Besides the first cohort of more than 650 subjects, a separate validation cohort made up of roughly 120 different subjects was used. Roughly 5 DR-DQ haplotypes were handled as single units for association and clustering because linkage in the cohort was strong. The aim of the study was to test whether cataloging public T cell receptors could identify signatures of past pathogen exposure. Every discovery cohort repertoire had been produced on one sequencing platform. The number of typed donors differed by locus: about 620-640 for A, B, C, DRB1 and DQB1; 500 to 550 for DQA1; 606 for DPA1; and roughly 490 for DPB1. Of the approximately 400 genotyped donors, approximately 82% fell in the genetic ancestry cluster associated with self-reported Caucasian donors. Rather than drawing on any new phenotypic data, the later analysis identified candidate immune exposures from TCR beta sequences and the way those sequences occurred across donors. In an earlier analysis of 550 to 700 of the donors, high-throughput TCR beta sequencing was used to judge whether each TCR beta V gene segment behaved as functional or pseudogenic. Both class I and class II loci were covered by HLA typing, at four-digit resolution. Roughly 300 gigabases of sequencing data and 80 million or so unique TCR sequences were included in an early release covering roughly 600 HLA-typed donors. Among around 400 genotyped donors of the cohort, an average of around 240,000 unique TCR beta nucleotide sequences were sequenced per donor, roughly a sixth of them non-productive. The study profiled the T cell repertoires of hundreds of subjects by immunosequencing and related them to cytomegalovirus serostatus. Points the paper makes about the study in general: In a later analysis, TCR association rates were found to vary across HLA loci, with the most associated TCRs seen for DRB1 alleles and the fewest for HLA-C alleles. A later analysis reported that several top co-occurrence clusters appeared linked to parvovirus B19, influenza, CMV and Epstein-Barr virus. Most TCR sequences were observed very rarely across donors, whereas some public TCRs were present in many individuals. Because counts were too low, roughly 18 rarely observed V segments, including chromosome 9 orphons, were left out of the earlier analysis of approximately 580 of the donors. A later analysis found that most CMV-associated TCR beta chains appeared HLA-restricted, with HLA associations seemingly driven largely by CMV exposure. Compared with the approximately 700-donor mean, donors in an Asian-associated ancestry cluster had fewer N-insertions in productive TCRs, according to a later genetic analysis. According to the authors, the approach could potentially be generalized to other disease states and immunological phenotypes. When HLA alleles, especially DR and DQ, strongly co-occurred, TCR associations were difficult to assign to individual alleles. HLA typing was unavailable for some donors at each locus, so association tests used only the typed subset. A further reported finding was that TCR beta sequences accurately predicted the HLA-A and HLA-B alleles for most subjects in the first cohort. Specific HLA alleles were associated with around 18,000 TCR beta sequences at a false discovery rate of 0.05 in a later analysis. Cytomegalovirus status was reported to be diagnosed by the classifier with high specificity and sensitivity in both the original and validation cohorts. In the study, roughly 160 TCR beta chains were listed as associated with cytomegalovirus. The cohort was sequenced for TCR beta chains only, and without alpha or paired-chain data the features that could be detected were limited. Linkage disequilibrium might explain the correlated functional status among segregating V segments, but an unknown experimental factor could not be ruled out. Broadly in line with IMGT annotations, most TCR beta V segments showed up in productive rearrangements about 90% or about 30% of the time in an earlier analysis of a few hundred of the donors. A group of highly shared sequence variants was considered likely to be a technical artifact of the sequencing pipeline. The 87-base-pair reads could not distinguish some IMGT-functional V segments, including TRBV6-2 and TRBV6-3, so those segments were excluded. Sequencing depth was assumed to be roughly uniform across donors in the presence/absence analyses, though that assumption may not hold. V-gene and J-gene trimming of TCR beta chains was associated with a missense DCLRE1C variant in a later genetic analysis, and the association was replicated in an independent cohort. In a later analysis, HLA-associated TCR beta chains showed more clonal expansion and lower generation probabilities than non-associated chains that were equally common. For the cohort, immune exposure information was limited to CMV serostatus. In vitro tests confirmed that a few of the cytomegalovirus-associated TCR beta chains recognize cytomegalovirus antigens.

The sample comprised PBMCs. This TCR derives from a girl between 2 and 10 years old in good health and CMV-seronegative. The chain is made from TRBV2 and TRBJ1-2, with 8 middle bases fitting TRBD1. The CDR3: CASSEDRVELGYTF. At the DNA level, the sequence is TGTGCCAGCAGCGAGGACAGGGTAGAACTTGGCTACACCTTC.